These T cell receptor beta chains were read from a single sample in a study of regulatory T cells in long-lasting Graves disease. TCRdb called the multiplex PCR reads again in MiXCR, with one record for every CDR3 protein. The repertoire holds approximately 540,000 distinct CDR3 sequences, with approximately 12% as singletons. Another study also made use of these data, one on T cells in Graves' hyperthyroidism and ophthalmopathy.

The specimen was peripheral blood mononuclear cells (PBMCs), collected at new diagnosis, from a patient treated with antithyroid drugs. These receptors all stem from a woman in her 30s with Graves disease. The CDR3 runs from the conserved cysteine through the conserved F or W. The order of the fields is clone size, V gene, J gene, D gene, CDR3 protein, CDR3 DNA. The D gene is left open where the match is weak. Expanded clones get a size class; other rows say once, few or many, or leave the size out.

clone size: many
V gene: TRBV27
J gene: TRBJ2-5
D gene: TRBD2
CDR3 protein: CASSLRGDQETQYF
CDR3 DNA: TGTGCCAGCAGTTTACGGGGGGACCAAGAGACCCAGTACTTC

clone size: NA
V gene: TRBV18
J gene: TRBJ2-1
D gene: NA
CDR3 protein: CASSQQLNEQFF
CDR3 DNA: TGTGCCAGCTCACAGCAATTGAATGAGCAGTTCTTC

clone size: many
V gene: TRBV7-3
J gene: TRBJ2-5
D gene: TRBD2
CDR3 protein: CASSSHPSGSGETQYF
CDR3 DNA: TGTGCCAGCAGCTCGCACCCTAGCGGGAGTGGAGAGACCCAGTACTTC

clone size: many
V gene: TRBV19
J gene: TRBJ2-7
D gene: NA
CDR3 protein: CASSIGAGPLYEQYF
CDR3 DNA: TGTGCCAGTAGTATAGGGGCAGGGCCTCTATACGAGCAGTACTTC

clone size: few
V gene: TRBV7-8
J gene: TRBJ1-6
D gene: NA
CDR3 protein: CAGSLGEGEISPLHF
CDR3 DNA: TGTGCCGGCAGCTTAGGTGAAGGGGAAATTTCACCCCTCCACTTT

clone size: NA
V gene: TRBV19
J gene: TRBJ2-5
D gene: NA
CDR3 protein: CASSEDSEETQYF
CDR3 DNA: TGTGCCAGTAGCGAGGACAGCGAAGAGACCCAGTACTTC

clone size: few
V gene: TRBV19
J gene: TRBJ1-3
D gene: NA
CDR3 protein: CASEGLISGNTIYF
CDR3 DNA: TGTGCCAGTGAAGGACTTATCTCTGGAAACACCATATATTTT

clone size: NA
V gene: TRBV5-4
J gene: TRBJ2-1
D gene: TRBD1
CDR3 protein: CASSRGQDNEQFF
CDR3 DNA: TGTGCCAGCAGCCGCGGACAGGACAATGAGCAGTTCTTC

clone size: many
V gene: TRBV3-1
J gene: TRBJ1-1
D gene: NA
CDR3 protein: CASSQNQRNTEAFF
CDR3 DNA: TGTGCCAGCAGCCAAAACCAGAGGAACACTGAAGCTTTCTTT

clone size: many
V gene: TRBV6-2/TRBV6-3
J gene: TRBJ1-1
D gene: TRBD1
CDR3 protein: CASRTTGGLRAFF
CDR3 DNA: TGTGCCAGCAGGACGACAGGGGGCTTGCGGGCTTTCTTT

clone size: many
V gene: TRBV6-1
J gene: TRBJ1-2
D gene: NA
CDR3 protein: CASSTRDASNYGYTF
CDR3 DNA: TGTGCCAGCAGTACCCGGGACGCTTCTAACTATGGCTACACCTTC

clone size: many
V gene: TRBV2
J gene: TRBJ1-2
D gene: NA
CDR3 protein: CASSEGKLYGYTF
CDR3 DNA: TGTGCCAGCAGTGAAGGGAAGCTATATGGCTACACCTTC

clone size: many
V gene: TRBV5-1
J gene: TRBJ2-3
D gene: NA
CDR3 protein: CASSLLPTDTQYF
CDR3 DNA: TGTGCCAGCAGCTTATTACCCACAGATACGCAGTATTTT

clone size: many
V gene: TRBV28
J gene: TRBJ2-2
D gene: NA
CDR3 protein: CASSNTNTGELFF
CDR3 DNA: TGTGCCAGCAGCAACACGAACACCGGGGAGCTGTTTTTT

clone size: many
V gene: TRBV19
J gene: TRBJ2-2
D gene: NA
CDR3 protein: CASREGRNGELFF
CDR3 DNA: TGTGCCAGTAGAGAGGGACGGAACGGGGAGCTGTTTTTT

clone size: many
V gene: TRBV24-1
J gene: TRBJ2-2
D gene: NA
CDR3 protein: CATGLSNTGELFF
CDR3 DNA: TGTGCCACGGGACTTTCGAACACCGGGGAGCTGTTTTTT

clone size: NA
V gene: TRBV3-1
J gene: TRBJ2-1
D gene: NA
CDR3 protein: CASSPNGDNEQFF
CDR3 DNA: TGTGCCAGCAGCCCCAACGGGGACAATGAGCAGTTCTTC

clone size: few
V gene: TRBV5-1
J gene: TRBJ2-6
D gene: NA
CDR3 protein: CASSLRSAAGANVLTF
CDR3 DNA: TGCGCCAGCAGCTTGCGTTCGGCGGCCGGGGCCAACGTCCTGACTTTC

clone size: NA
V gene: TRBV20-1
J gene: TRBJ2-3
D gene: TRBD2
CDR3 protein: CSARDSTGTSGSHPDTQYF
CDR3 DNA: TGCAGTGCTAGAGATTCGACCGGGACTAGCGGGAGTCACCCAGATACGCAGTATTTT

clone size: many
V gene: TRBV7-8
J gene: TRBJ2-1
D gene: NA
CDR3 protein: CASSLRGPYNEQFF
CDR3 DNA: TGTGCCAGCAGCTTGAGGGGACCGTACAATGAGCAGTTCTTC

clone size: many
V gene: TRBV10-2
J gene: TRBJ1-2
D gene: NA
CDR3 protein: CASSDFRAPYGYTF
CDR3 DNA: TGCGCCAGCAGTGACTTCAGGGCCCCCTATGGCTACACCTTC

clone size: many
V gene: TRBV20-1
J gene: TRBJ2-7
D gene: NA
CDR3 protein: CSAMTRGQVSSYEQYF
CDR3 DNA: TGCAGTGCTATGACGAGAGGTCAGGTTTCTAGCTACGAGCAGTACTTC